The rows below give T cell receptor beta chains drawn from one sample of a study of identical twins. From the 5' RACE reads, TCRdb called clonotypes with MiXCR, one entry per CDR3 protein. The sample carries some 900,000 distinct CDR3 sequences, approximately 13% recorded once. The same specimen was also included in a second study, on yellow fever vaccine responses in identical twins.

Source material: PBMCs. Every receptor here comes from a woman under 30 in good health. Each CDR3 is given with its conserved first and last residue. D genes are given only for firm matches. Clone size, where shown, is once, few, many, or a class for clones that have expanded.

clone_size,d_call,j_call,v_call,cdr3_aa,cdr3_nt
few,TRBD2,TRBJ2-7,TRBV11-2,CASSLEGRGTYYEQYF,TGTGCCAGCAGCTTAGAAGGGAGGGGCACCTACTACGAGCAGTACTTC
few,.,TRBJ1-1,TRBV6-1,CASSARRDDTEAFF,TGTGCCAGCAGTGCCCGGAGGGATGACACTGAAGCTTTCTTT
.,.,TRBJ2-3,TRBV24-1,CATSDPGTDTQYF,TGTGCCACCAGTGACCCCGGGACAGATACGCAGTATTTT
few,TRBD2,TRBJ2-1,TRBV9,CASSVVLAGKDEQFF,TGTGCCAGCAGCGTAGTCCTAGCGGGAAAGGATGAGCAGTTCTTC
once,.,TRBJ2-1,TRBV7-9,CASSWTFTSYNEQFF,TGTGCCAGCAGCTGGACTTTTACCTCCTACAATGAGCAGTTCTTC
few,TRBD2,TRBJ2-7,TRBV3-1,CASSQKAGGLYEQYF,TGTGCCAGCAGCCAGAAAGCGGGAGGTCTCTACGAGCAGTACTTC
few,TRBD2,TRBJ2-2,TRBV2,CASTGGNANTGELFF,TGTGCCAGCACGGGAGGGAACGCGAACACCGGGGAGCTGTTTTTT
.,.,TRBJ2-1,TRBV2,CASRVLISTREQFF,TGTGCCAGCAGAGTATTGATAAGCACCCGTGAGCAGTTCTTC
.,.,TRBJ2-1,TRBV2,CASGGWTPDEQFF,TGTGCCAGCGGCGGGTGGACTCCAGATGAGCAGTTCTTC
many,.,TRBJ1-1,TRBV2,CASSDQGGNTEAFF,TGTGCCAGCAGTGATCAAGGCGGAAACACTGAAGCTTTCTTT
few,TRBD1,TRBJ1-1,TRBV7-2,CASSLQGERTEAFF,TGTGCCAGCAGCTTACAGGGGGAGCGCACTGAAGCTTTCTTT
.,.,TRBJ2-5,TRBV4-1,CASSHATKGETQYF,TGCGCCAGCAGCCATGCCACGAAGGGAGAGACCCAGTACTTC
many,.,TRBJ1-3,TRBV9,CASSVVGSSGNTIYF,TGTGCCAGCAGCGTAGTCGGGAGCTCTGGAAACACCATATATTTT
.,.,TRBJ2-7,TRBV15,CATSRDRGRTYEQYF,TGTGCCACCAGCAGAGATCGGGGCAGAACCTACGAGCAGTACTTC
.,.,TRBJ1-1,TRBV18,CASSPLQLGTEAFF,TGTGCCAGCTCACCACTACAGTTGGGGACTGAAGCTTTCTTT
.,TRBD1,TRBJ1-6,TRBV3-1,CASSPYPGTGDSPLHF,TGTGCCAGCAGCCCCTACCCCGGGACAGGGGATTCACCCCTCCACTTT
.,TRBD1,TRBJ2-2,TRBV12-3/TRBV12-4,CASSLGTDAGELFF,TGTGCCAGCAGTTTGGGGACAGACGCCGGGGAGCTGTTTTTT
many,.,TRBJ2-3,TRBV29-1,CSVDSGSDTQYF,TGCAGCGTTGACTCGGGGTCCGATACGCAGTATTTT
.,.,TRBJ2-3,TRBV3-1,CATMRGGQDTQYF,TGTGCCACTATGCGTGGGGGCCAAGATACGCAGTATTTT
few,.,TRBJ2-1,TRBV12-3/TRBV12-4,CASAAGYNEQFF,TGTGCCAGCGCTGCCGGCTACAATGAGCAGTTCTTC
many,.,TRBJ1-2,TRBV6-1,CASSPDGDYGYTF,TGTGCCAGCAGCCCTGACGGGGACTATGGCTACACCTTC
.,.,TRBJ2-5,TRBV7-9,CASSYQGQPQETQYF,TGTGCCAGCAGCTACCAGGGACAACCACAAGAGACCCAGTACTTC
few,TRBD2,TRBJ2-1,TRBV9,CASSVAGGGVKYNEQFF,TGTGCCAGCAGCGTAGCCGGGGGGGGGGTTAAGTACAATGAGCAGTTCTTC
few,.,TRBJ1-5,TRBV20-1,CSASGAGMDSNQPQHF,TGCAGTGCTAGTGGGGCAGGAATGGATAGCAATCAGCCCCAGCATTTT
.,.,TRBJ1-1,TRBV19,CASSMGGAEAFF,TGTGCCAGTAGTATGGGCGGGGCTGAAGCTTTCTTT
many,.,TRBJ1-1,TRBV27,CASSSNRDTEAFF,TGTGCCAGCAGTTCCAACAGGGACACTGAAGCTTTCTTT
many,.,TRBJ1-4,TRBV29-1,CSVTGVGEKLFF,TGCAGCGTTACGGGGGTCGGAGAAAAACTGTTTTTT
.,.,TRBJ2-1,TRBV23-1,CASSQSNHSSSYNEQFF,TGCGCCAGCAGTCAATCGAATCACTCAAGCTCCTACAATGAGCAGTTCTTC
.,.,TRBJ2-1,TRBV28,CASSFKALIYNEQFF,TGTGCCAGCAGTTTTAAAGCTCTCATCTACAATGAGCAGTTCTTC
few,.,TRBJ2-3,TRBV12-3/TRBV12-4,CASSLIAGRSTDTQYF,TGTGCCAGCAGTTTAATTGCGGGGAGGAGCACAGATACGCAGTATTTT
.,TRBD2,TRBJ2-3,TRBV20-1,CSALLGGLAGGDTQYF,TGCAGTGCTCTTCTCGGAGGACTAGCGGGAGGAGATACGCAGTATTTT
few,TRBD1,TRBJ2-1,TRBV10-2,CASSLTQGASYNEQFF,TGCGCCAGCAGCCTTACCCAGGGGGCTTCCTACAATGAGCAGTTCTTC
.,.,TRBJ1-6,TRBV5-1,CASSREVNSPLHF,TGCGCCAGCAGCCGAGAAGTAAATTCACCCCTCCACTTT
.,TRBD1,TRBJ2-7,TRBV7-8,CASSPNIGGDEQYF,TGTGCCAGCAGCCCCAACATAGGGGGCGACGAGCAGTACTTC
many,TRBD2,TRBJ2-7,TRBV5-1,CASSWGDYSYEQYF,TGCGCCAGCAGCTGGGGGGACTACTCCTACGAGCAGTACTTC
few,.,TRBJ2-3,TRBV20-1,CSALTPATGIADTQYF,TGCAGTGCTTTGACACCAGCAACAGGGATTGCAGATACGCAGTATTTT
.,TRBD2,TRBJ2-5,TRBV7-8,CASSHGRALYF,TGTGCCAGCAGCCACGGGAGGGCTCTGTACTTC
.,.,TRBJ1-5,TRBV25-1,CASSEGKGAYSNQPQHF,TGTGCCAGCAGTGAGGGGAAAGGAGCTTATAGCAATCAGCCCCAGCATTTT
.,TRBD2,TRBJ2-1,TRBV3-1,CASSLTSGRTHEQFF,TGTGCCAGCAGCCTCACTAGCGGGAGGACTCATGAGCAGTTCTTC
.,.,TRBJ1-1,TRBV29-1,CSVEPARLNTEAFF,TGCAGCGTTGAACCGGCAAGATTGAACACTGAAGCTTTCTTT
.,TRBD2,TRBJ2-2,TRBV29-1,CSARGGWGSGELFF,TGCAGCGCTCGGGGGGGCTGGGGGTCCGGGGAGCTGTTTTTT